The clone carrying this T cell receptor (beta chain) came up a few times. With V trimmed by 1 base and J by 2 bases, 7 bases remained unmatched. This CDR3 contains 16 residues. Germline values: CDR1 MGHRA, CDR2 YSYEKL. Then a second PCR, running roughly 7 to 11 cycles, was carried out with a sample-barcoded 5' primer and a J-beta primer mix. Each cDNA molecule was tagged by a template-switch adaptor that had 12 random nucleotides. No fewer than 3 million CDR3-containing paired-end reads came from each sample. TCRdb re-analysed the 5' RACE reads in MiXCR, keeping a single row per CDR3 protein. Among approximately 1,700,000 distinct CDR3 sequences listed, 30% to 40% were seen once. The sample originates from a study of blood T cells in healthy people across ages.

The source is a human donor in good health. The sequencing input was blood. The V gene is TRBV4-1, the J gene TRBJ1-1, with 7 bases that match TRBD1. The CDR3: CASSQVGYRGNTEAFF. The CDR3 nucleotides read TGCGCCAGCAGCCAAGTGGGCTACAGGGGAAACACTGAAGCTTTCTTT.